The clone carrying this TCR beta chain was seen a single time. This entry comes from a study of blood T cell repertoires in COVID-19. Study as a whole: Some COVID-19 samples were acute and others convalescent; all came from the United States, Italy and Spain.

The table came from immunoSEQ multiplex PCR; TCRdb's copy has only in-frame clones and leaves some out. This sample has about 290,000 clones; around 86% occur once, and the top ten carry 1.7%. Germline V gene lookup returns CDR1 SGHAT and CDR2 FQNNGV. Trimming took 4 bases from V and 2 from J, leaving 20 bases between them. CDR3 length: 17 amino acids. The chain is built from TRBV11-2 and TRBJ1-2; no definite D call. Source material: PBMCs or T cells enriched from blood (not recorded which). This sequence originates from a middle-aged woman who had recovered from COVID-19. The CDR3 reads CASSSPRPGSGNYGYTF. CDR3 in DNA: TGTGCCAGCAGCTCACCCCGGCCAGGTAGTGGGAACTATGGCTACACCTTC.